The 30 T cell receptor beta chains listed next were all sequenced from one sample in a study of cytomegalovirus exposure and HLA in healthy donors (dated by TCRdb to 2015 to 2018). The library came from the immunoSEQ multiplex PCR assay. Entries here come from immuneACCESS through TCRdb and include only in-frame sequences with V and J called. Some clones fail to appear in such tables; in the studies checked, an unresolved V gene covers under half of the shortfall, and the cause of the remainder is unknown. In all, the sample holds 76,000 or so clones, and 90% to 95% of those were seen once. Of the sample, 2.1% is held by the ten largest clones. The sequencing input was PBMCs. These receptors were collected from a woman aged 18-29 years in good health and CMV-seronegative.

The chain is built from TRBV10-3 and TRBJ1-6, with 9 nucleotides matching TRBD1. The CDR3 is 13 residues long. CDR1 is ENHRY and CDR2 is SYGVKD in the germline V gene. Trimming at V came to 6 bases and at J to 7 bases, leaving 1 base not matched to a gene. CDR3 sequence (DNA): TGTGCCATCAGGGGGACAGGGAATTCACCCCTCCACTTT. Residues: CAIRGTGNSPLHF.

The J gene is TRBJ2-6, the V gene TRBV9; tentative D call: TRBD2 (5 bases). This CDR3 is built from 15 residues. Trimming left V 1 base short and J 0 bases short, with 5 bases between. Germline V CDR1 and CDR2: SGDLS, YYNGEE. The CDR3 DNA sequence: TGTGCCAGCAGCGTAAGCGGCTCTGGGGCCAACGTCCTGACTTTC. This codes for CASSVSGSGANVLTF.

The rearrangement joins TRBV7-2 to TRBJ1-2; D might be TRBD1 (6 bases). Germline assignment: CDR1 SGHTA and CDR2 FQGNSA. This CDR3 region has 15 residues. V lost 5 bases and J lost 2, with 15 bases in between. In nucleotides, the CDR3 is TGTGCCAGCAGCCTCCAAATTCAGGGGAACTATGGCTACACCTTC. Translating gives CASSLQIQGNYGYTF.

V is TRBV4-2 and J is TRBJ1-3; a possible D gene is TRBD1 (6 bases). The V end lost 3 bases, the J end lost 1 base, and 13 bases lay between the germline ends. The CDR3 runs 16 residues. Looked up from germline, CDR1 is LGHNA and CDR2 is YNFKEQ. CDR3 loop: CASSQISQGSGNTIYF. The CDR3, as DNA: TGTGCCAGCAGCCAGATTTCCCAGGGGTCTGGAAACACCATATATTTT.

This chain joins TRBV5-6 and TRBJ2-5, with D maybe TRBD1 (5 bases). The CDR3 contains 16 residues. The germline V gene has CDR1 SGHDT and CDR2 YYEEEE. V lost 1 base and J 2 bases, leaving 15 bases between the germline ends. CDR3: CASSLTQGVGQETQYF. DNA for the CDR3: TGTGCCAGCAGCTTGACTCAGGGTGTTGGTCAAGAGACCCAGTACTTC.

This CDR3 is CASSFTTGGVGSQHF. The CDR3 coding sequence is TGTGCCAGCAGTTTCACGACAGGTGGGGTCGGTTCCCAGCATTTT. The chain recombines TRBV7-2 with TRBJ1-5, with TRBD1 as a possible D gene (6 bases). V lost 6 bases, J lost 11 bases, and 23 bases lay in between. The CDR3 is 15 amino acids. Germline V CDR1 and CDR2: SGHTA, FQGNSA.

The chain is built from TRBV7-2 and TRBJ1-4, with TRBD1 matching over 9 bases. The CDR3 covers 15 residues. Trimming took 0 bases from V and 5 from J; bases not matched to a gene: 1. Germline assignment: CDR1 SGHTA and CDR2 FQGNSA. The CDR3 reads CASSLATGGNEKLFF. The CDR3 coding sequence is TGTGCCAGCAGCTTAGCGACAGGGGGGAATGAAAAACTGTTTTTT.

J is TRBJ1-5 and V is TRBV28, with unresolved D. This CDR3 is built from 15 residues. V was trimmed by 6 bases and J by 1 base, leaving 13 bases between them. The V gene's germline CDR1 is MDHEN and CDR2 SYDVKM. The CDR3 is CASRRAGGSNQPQHF. The CDR3 DNA reads as TGTGCCAGCAGGCGGGCCGGCGGGAGCAATCAGCCCCAGCATTTT.

The sample holds one count of this clone. V and J are TRBV10-2 and TRBJ1-2; TRBD1 is a possible D gene (5 bases). Trimming cost V 0 bases and J 3 bases, with 14 bases left between them. The CDR3 extends over 16 amino acids. CDR1 is WSHSY and CDR2 is SAAADI in the germline V gene. The CDR3 protein is CASSESGGDGDYGYTF. CDR3 DNA sequence: TGCGCCAGCAGTGAGTCGGGGGGGGACGGCGACTATGGCTACACCTTC.

The chain recombines TRBV19 with TRBJ1-4; weak D call: TRBD1 (5 bases). Germline lookup yields CDR1 LNHDA and CDR2 SQIVND (reference sequence). CDR3 length equals 11 residues. The ends were cut back, 4 bases at V and 8 bases at J, with 5 bases in the middle. CDR3 sequence: CASSRGEKLFF. DNA of the CDR3: TGTGCCAGTAGTAGGGGCGAAAAACTGTTTTTT.

The chain recombines TRBV27 with TRBJ2-1; possibly TRBD2 for D (6 bases). Germline loops: CDR1 MNHEY, CDR2 SMNVEV (reference sequence). The length of the CDR3 is 15 residues. Trimming shortened V by 2 bases and J by 4 bases, and 12 bases separated the two germline ends. As DNA, the CDR3 is TGTGCCAGCAGTTTACCCTCGACTAGATACAATGAGCAGTTCTTC. The encoded protein is CASSLPSTRYNEQFF.

V gene TRBV30 combines with J gene TRBJ1-1; 7 nucleotides agree with TRBD1. The CDR3 is made up of 14 amino acids. Trimming took 2 bases from V and 3 from J; bases not matched to a gene: 6. Germline CDR1 is GTSNPN and CDR2 is SVGIG (reference sequence). Here the CDR3 reads CAWSHTGVDTEAFF. The CDR3 DNA is TGTGCCTGGAGTCATACAGGGGTAGACACTGAAGCTTTCTTT.

This chain connects TRBV6-1 to TRBJ1-1; D is unresolved. The CDR3 length is 11 residues. Trimming left V 6 bases short and J 2 bases short, with 4 bases between. Germline V gene sequence: CDR1 MNHNS, CDR2 SASEGT. Here the CDR3 reads CASRTNTEAFF. As DNA, the CDR3 is TGTGCCAGCAGAACAAACACTGAAGCTTTCTTT.

The V call is TRBV19, the J call TRBJ1-2; 8 nucleotides match TRBD1. V gave up 7 bases and J gave up 5 bases; unmatched junction bases: 12. The germline CDR1 and CDR2 sequences are LNHDA and SQIVND (reference sequence). CDR3 length equals 15 residues. The CDR3 sequence is CASKVQDRGGYGYTF. As DNA, the CDR3 is TGTGCCAGTAAGGTGCAAGACAGGGGAGGATATGGCTACACCTTC. Full variable domain (outside the CDR3, taken from reference TRBV19 and TRBJ1-2): DGGITQSPKYLFRKEGQNVTLSCEQNLNHDAMYWYRQDPGQGLRLIYYSQIVNDFQKGDIAEGYSVSREKKESFPLTVTSAQKNPTAFYLCASKVQDRGGYGYTFGSGTRLTVV.

The chain joins TRBV10-3 to TRBJ1-2; D is uncertain. The V and J ends lost 2 bases and 3 bases respectively, with 13 bases between them. This CDR3 has 15 amino acids. Per the germline V gene, CDR1 is ENHRY and CDR2 is SYGVKD. This CDR3 is CAISEQYGEDYGYTF. DNA for the CDR3: TGTGCCATCAGTGAGCAGTACGGAGAGGACTATGGCTACACCTTC.

The chain is built from TRBV19 and TRBJ2-5; TRBD2 might be the D (6 bases). The CDR3 has 14 residues. The V gene lost 3 bases and the J gene lost 5 bases, with 13 bases spanning the gap. Germline assignment: CDR1 LNHDA and CDR2 SQIVND (reference sequence). The DNA for the CDR3 is TGTGCCAGTAGTATGTCCGGGGGATGGGAGACCCAGTACTTC. Protein: CASSMSGGWETQYF.

This rearrangement joins TRBV6-5 to TRBJ2-1; TRBD2 matches 11 bases. The CDR3 runs to 15 residues. J lost 6 bases, V lost 4 bases, and 5 bases had no gene match. Looked up from germline, CDR1 is MNHEY and CDR2 is SVGAGI. CDR3 amino acids: CASSFPSGGSNEQFF. CDR3 sequence (DNA): TGTGCCAGCAGTTTTCCTAGCGGGGGGTCCAATGAGCAGTTCTTC.

The J gene is TRBJ2-2, the V gene TRBV2, with D possibly matching TRBD1 (6 bases). The V end lost 8 bases, the J end lost 3 bases, and 13 bases lay between the germline ends. The germline CDR1 and CDR2 sequences are SNHLY and FYNNEI. The CDR3 is made up of 14 amino acids. CDR3 protein: CASFRDTYTGELFF. The DNA of the CDR3 is TGTGCCAGCTTCCGGGACACTTACACCGGGGAGCTGTTTTTT.

CDR3 DNA sequence: TGTGCCAGCAGCCTGGCTGGGAGCGCCCAGTACTTC. This translates into CASSLAGSAQYF. J is TRBJ2-5 and V is TRBV7-8, with a possible D match to TRBD2 (5 bases). With 5 bases removed from V and 9 bases from J, the gap between germline ends came to 13 bases. Germline-derived CDR1 and CDR2 are SGHVS and FQNEAQ. The CDR3 spans 12 residues.

This clone is a singleton in its sample. The rearrangement uses TRBV29-1 and TRBJ2-7; TRBD1 matches 8 bases. J gave up 4 bases and V 6 bases, and 11 bases lay outside the gene matches. Per germline, CDR1 SQVTM and CDR2 ANQGSEA. The CDR3 is 14 amino acids. The DNA for the CDR3 is TGCAGCGTCGAGGTGCGGACAGGGTTTTACGAGCAGTACTTC. Residues: CSVEVRTGFYEQYF.

CDR3 coding DNA: TGCGCCAGCAGCCAAGATTGGACAGCCTTCTATAATTCACCCCTCCACTTT. Translation gives CASSQDWTAFYNSPLHF. V gene TRBV4-3 combines with J gene TRBJ1-6; possible D gene TRBD1, 6 bases. With 0 bases removed from V and 3 bases from J, the gap between germline ends came to 12 bases. Germline CDR1 and CDR2: LGHNA and YSLEER. The CDR3 has 17 residues.

The V gene is TRBV7-8, the J gene TRBJ2-7, with D perhaps matching TRBD1 (6 bases). V lost 4 bases to trimming and J lost 3 bases, with 7 bases between them. The CDR3 loop spans 12 amino acids. Germline V gives CDR1 SGHVS, CDR2 FQNEAQ. This chain's CDR3 is CASSWTDYEQYF. Here the CDR3 DNA reads TGTGCCAGCAGCTGGACAGACTACGAGCAGTACTTC. Supplemented by reference TRBV7-8 and TRBJ2-7, the full variable domain reads GAGVSQSPRYKVAKRGQDVALRCDPISGHVSLFWYQQALGQGPEFLTYFQNEAQLDKSGLPSDRFFAERPEGSVSTLKIQRTQQEDSAVYLCASSWTDYEQYFGPGTRLTVT.

This sequence joins TRBV6-1 and TRBJ2-1, with a weak D call TRBD1 (5 bases). The germline gives CDR1 MNHNS, CDR2 SASEGT. The CDR3 has 16 residues. V lost 3 bases and J lost 2, with 14 bases in between. The CDR3 DNA follows: TGTGCCAGCAGTGACGACCAGGGTGGGACCTACAATGAGCAGTTCTTC. Residues: CASSDDQGGTYNEQFF.

V gene TRBV28 combines with J gene TRBJ1-4, with TRBD1 matching over 7 bases. The CDR3 sequence is 14 residues long. Germline values: CDR1 MDHEN, CDR2 SYDVKM. The trim removed 5 bases at V and 7 bases at J, leaving 7 bases unmatched. CDR3 sequence reads: CASSPGQVREKLFF. The CDR3 bases are TGTGCCAGCAGTCCCGGACAGGTTCGTGAAAAACTGTTTTTT.

V is TRBV6-5 and J is TRBJ2-7; possible D gene TRBD2, 6 bases. CDR3 length: 13 residues. The V end lost 8 bases, the J end lost 7 bases, and 18 bases lay between the germline ends. Germline V gene data show CDR1 as MNHEY and CDR2 as SVGAGI. The CDR3 loop is CASSRWGGREQYF. Written as DNA, the CDR3 is TGTGCCAGCTCCCGCTGGGGAGGTCGAGAGCAGTACTTC.

Worth noting for this clone: The junction and the germline gene differ at one end; a read error may be behind it. The chain has TRBV7-7 and TRBJ2-5; D may be TRBD2 (5 bases). There are 15 residues in the CDR3. Germline V gives CDR1 SSHAT, CDR2 FNYEAQ (reference sequence). The DNA for the CDR3 is TGTGCTAGCAGCTTAGCGCGGTACGGCCAAGAGACCCAGTACTTC. This sequence encodes CASSLARYGQETQYF.

The chain combines TRBV28 with TRBJ2-1, with TRBD2 as a possible D gene (7 bases). The CDR3 is 21 amino acids. Germline V gene data show CDR1 as MDHEN and CDR2 as SYDVKM. V dropped 1 base and J dropped 4 bases, with 29 bases sitting between them. In DNA, the CDR3 is TGTGCCAGCAGTTTATCTGGCAGCGACTTAAGGGGGAGGGTCGGGTACAATGAGCAGTTCTTC. This encodes CASSLSGSDLRGRVGYNEQFF.

The chain employs TRBV6-6 and TRBJ2-5; TRBD1 is a possible D gene (6 bases). V shed 2 bases and J shed 1 base, with 8 bases lying between them. This CDR3 is 14 amino acids long. The germline V gene encodes CDR1 MNHNY and CDR2 SVGAGI (reference sequence). The CDR3 spells CASSYTTGQETQYF. CDR3 in DNA: TGTGCCAGCAGTTACACGACAGGCCAAGAGACCCAGTACTTC.

To note about this clone: At the DNA level, this CDR3 is encoded by other sequences in the same sample as well. The chain employs TRBV29-1 and TRBJ2-7, with 9 bases fitting TRBD1. There are 12 residues in the CDR3. CDR1 is SQVTM, CDR2 ANQGSEA, per germline. V lost 3 bases to trimming and J lost 3 bases; unmatched junction nucleotides: 0. The chain's CDR3 is CSVEGQGYEQYF. The DNA of the CDR3 is TGCAGCGTTGAGGGACAGGGCTACGAGCAGTACTTC.

The chain carries TRBV15 and TRBJ2-1; D uncertain. The CDR3 is made up of 14 amino acids. V gave up 0 bases and J gave up 10 bases, with 13 bases separating them. Germline V CDR1 and CDR2: LNHNV, YYDKDF (reference sequence). This chain's CDR3 is CATSRDLGPWEQFF. The CDR3 nucleotides are TGTGCCACCAGCAGAGATCTGGGCCCATGGGAGCAGTTCTTC.